The source of this T cell receptor beta chain is a study of T cell responses to AZD1222 COVID-19 vaccine. General observations from the study: Targeting of unmutated variant regions was reportedly seen in nearly half of spike-specific TCRs. White British donors predominated, females outnumbered males, and clonal diversity was possibly underestimated.

After removal of 4 bases from V and 4 bases from J, the junction contained 3 bases not matched to a gene. The CDR3 is 14 amino acids. Germline values: CDR1 SGHKS, CDR2 YYEKEE (reference sequence). Sequencing used immunoSEQ multiplex PCR; TCRdb keeps in-frame clones, though not all of them. Found here are approximately 88,000 clones, just over 90% of them singletons; the top ten hold about 5%. As to this clone: Its antigen is still unknown.

The starting material was peripheral blood, obtained 28 days after the second AZD1222 dose. This TCR derives from an adult who received the AZD1222 COVID-19 vaccine. The genes are TRBV5-5 and TRBJ2-1, with 9 bases fitting TRBD1. This CDR3 is CASSRDRAYNEQFF. In DNA, the CDR3 is TGTGCCAGCAGCCGGGACAGGGCGTACAATGAGCAGTTCTTC.